This paragraph reports one T cell receptor beta chain. As yet, its antigen is unknown. Possible read error: a much larger clone is one base away. Breast cancer patients provided tissue from their axillary draining lymph nodes. The source of the sample is a study of breast tumors, draining lymph nodes, adjacent tissues. Germline trimming cut 6 bases from V and 3 bases from J; bases unmatched to any gene: 11. This CDR3 contains 15 residues. Germline values: CDR1 MNHEY, CDR2 SVGEGT. Findings of the study overall: Tumor repertoires ranked between lymph nodes and nontumor tissue in diversity, with V and J gene preferences.

In TCRdb, the multiplex PCR reads were re-called with MiXCR into one record per CDR3 protein. There are approximately 130,000 distinct CDR3 sequences in the sample; 20% to 25% occur only once, and about 2.4% lies in the top ten. The sequenced sample was axillary lymph node tissue. This TCR was recovered from a female donor with breast cancer. Some clones in this sample may be carry-over from other donors' samples. The V gene is TRBV6-2 or TRBV6-3, the J gene TRBJ2-7, with 7 nucleotides matching TRBD2. Here the CDR3 reads CASRSGASGYYEQYF. The CDR3 nucleotides are TGTGCCAGCAGATCCGGGGCTAGCGGATACTACGAGCAGTACTTC.